This section outlines one T cell receptor (beta chain) sequence together with its context. This sample is part of a study of CD8+ T cells in alopecia areata. As for treatment: oral pan-JAK inhibitor, 5-10 mg twice daily. This CDR3 spans 14 amino acids. CDR1 is SQVTM and CDR2 is ANQGSEA in the germline V gene. V gave up 5 bases and J gave up 7 bases; unmatched junction bases: 10. cDNA serving as the sequencing template came from extracted, reverse transcribed RNA. Generated by immunoSEQ multiplex PCR, the TCRdb table keeps only in-frame clones and is missing some. The sample gives about 270,000 clones, roughly 63% of which show up once; 0.75% to 0.95% is in the top ten.

The material was CD4+ T cells sorted from blood, obtained between weeks 51 and 52, from a patient treated with tofacitinib. This TCR was sampled from a human donor with alopecia areata. The J gene is TRBJ2-7, the V gene TRBV29-1; 11 bases are a match to TRBD1. The CDR3 protein is CSVHLGQGAGEQYF. CDR3 coding DNA: TGCAGCGTTCATCTAGGACAGGGGGCAGGGGAGCAGTACTTC.